These T cell receptor beta chains were read from a single sample in a study of cytomegalovirus exposure and HLA in healthy donors. Clones were sequenced by immunoSEQ multiplex PCR, and TCRdb holds only the in-frame ones, with some missing. The top ten hold about 9.5% of the sample, which has roughly 160,000 clones, over 70% seen once. Sequenced input: PBMCs. The source is a man aged 18 to 29 in good health and CMV-seropositive. Both conserved end residues are trimmed from each CDR3. Fields, in order: J gene, V gene, CDR3 protein.

TRBJ2-3 | TRBV19 | ASSAPGGGSTDTQY
TRBJ2-3 | TRBV7-9 | ASSHAGGRSGTDTQY
TRBJ2-1 | TRBV6-5 | ASRLTSGAINERF
TRBJ2-5 | TRBV5-1 | ASGGTSQETQY
TRBJ1-1 | TRBV18 | ASSPLGQMNTEAF
TRBJ1-1 | TRBV2 | ASSRGVFSTEAF
TRBJ2-3 | TRBV19 | ASSIGLADTQY
TRBJ2-7 | TRBV7-9 | ASSLEGGDYEQY
TRBJ2-3 | TRBV7-9 | ASSWREADTQY
TRBJ2-3 | TRBV5-1 | ASSARMTSGGPPSPTDTQY
TRBJ2-3 | TRBV15 | ATSRVTGGGTDTQY
TRBJ1-1 | TRBV9 | ASSVGQGLGTEAF
TRBJ2-7 | TRBV18 | ASSPSSLAGGPSYEQY
TRBJ2-1 | TRBV27 | ASSSGTSGKNEQF
TRBJ2-6 | TRBV4-3 | ASSQDRGSGANVLT
TRBJ1-1 | TRBV5-1 | ASSLGGENTEAF
TRBJ1-2 | TRBV19 | ASSIDDSVYGYT
TRBJ1-2 | TRBV15 | ATSPRNLNRDSQGYGYT
TRBJ2-3 | TRBV11-1 | ASSPRGPQGDTQY
TRBJ1-2 | TRBV6-5 | ATQVEGAGYGYT
TRBJ1-1 | TRBV29-1 | SVEVPLGRVNTEAF
TRBJ2-1 | TRBV5-1 | ASSSTGGRGSYNEQF
TRBJ1-2 | TRBV27 | ASSLSTGFFSPSLSGYT
TRBJ1-5 | TRBV5-1 | ASSPGGEVNQPQH
TRBJ2-1 | TRBV7-2 | ASSLLADAYNEQF
TRBJ2-1 | TRBV4-3 | ASSQDKYGGADNEQF
TRBJ1-2 | TRBV10-3 | AISESRQGMSYGYT
TRBJ1-5 | TRBV7-2 | ASSLVGQYNQPQH
TRBJ1-5 | TRBV19 | ASTPDGGLNQPQH
TRBJ1-2 | TRBV27 | ASSLSSGTPGGYT
TRBJ2-7 | TRBV6-5 | ASSYSRAAYYEQY
TRBJ2-5 | TRBV4-1 | ASSHQLRQGAGETQY
TRBJ2-2 | TRBV9 | ASSVVAGGPGGELF
TRBJ2-5 | TRBV9 | ASNSGDRGHETQY
TRBJ1-5 | TRBV30 | AWSTGGVQPQH
TRBJ1-1 | TRBV18 | ASSPTGQVNTEAF
TRBJ2-1 | TRBV9 | ASSVTSGPNEQF
TRBJ2-3 | TRBV7-9 | SSSFAGLDTRDTQY
TRBJ2-2 | TRBV29-1 | SARAGGNTGELF
TRBJ1-2 | TRBV11-2 | ASSLGTGPYGYT
TRBJ1-4 | TRBV19 | ASSTGIPGEKLF
TRBJ1-6 | TRBV5-6 | ASSLAGHSLNSPLH
TRBJ2-5 | TRBV5-6 | ASSKTTQETQY
TRBJ1-3 | TRBV11-2 | ASSLQLSGNTIY
TRBJ2-5 | TRBV7-6 | ASSQQTGGGETQY
TRBJ1-1 | TRBV4-1 | ASSYLYRGSAEAF